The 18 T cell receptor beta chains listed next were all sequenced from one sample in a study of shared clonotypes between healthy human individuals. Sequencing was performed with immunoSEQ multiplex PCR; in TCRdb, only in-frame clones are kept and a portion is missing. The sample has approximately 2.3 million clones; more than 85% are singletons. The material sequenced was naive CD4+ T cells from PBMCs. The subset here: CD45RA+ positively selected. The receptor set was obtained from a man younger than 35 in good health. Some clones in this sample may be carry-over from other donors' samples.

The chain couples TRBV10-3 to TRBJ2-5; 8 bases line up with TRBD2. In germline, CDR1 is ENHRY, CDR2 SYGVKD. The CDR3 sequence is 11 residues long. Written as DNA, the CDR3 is TGTGCAGCGGGAGTGAGAGAGACCCAGTACTTC. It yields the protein CAAGVRETQYF.

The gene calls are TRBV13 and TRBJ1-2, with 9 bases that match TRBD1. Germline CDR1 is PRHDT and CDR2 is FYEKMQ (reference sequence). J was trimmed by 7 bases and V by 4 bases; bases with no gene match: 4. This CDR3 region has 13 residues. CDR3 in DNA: TGTGCCAGCAGCTGGAGACAGGGGGTTGGCTACACCTTC. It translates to CASSWRQGVGYTF.

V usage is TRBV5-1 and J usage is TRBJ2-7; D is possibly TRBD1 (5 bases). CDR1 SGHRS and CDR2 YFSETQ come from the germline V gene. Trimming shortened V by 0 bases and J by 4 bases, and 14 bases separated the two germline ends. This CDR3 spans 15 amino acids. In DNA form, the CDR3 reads TGCGCCAGCAGCTTGGTTCAGGGCTCAAATTACGAGCAGTACTTC. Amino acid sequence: CASSLVQGSNYEQYF.

The CDR3 sequence is CASSYGWDSSYEQYF. The CDR3 DNA reads TGTGCCAGCAGTTACGGATGGGACAGCTCCTACGAGCAGTACTTC. J is TRBJ2-7 and V is TRBV6-5, with 7 bases lining up with TRBD1. This CDR3 has 15 amino acids. Germline V CDR1 and CDR2: MNHEY, SVGAGI. The junction had 4 bases not matched to a gene; V was cut back by 2 bases and J by 0 bases.

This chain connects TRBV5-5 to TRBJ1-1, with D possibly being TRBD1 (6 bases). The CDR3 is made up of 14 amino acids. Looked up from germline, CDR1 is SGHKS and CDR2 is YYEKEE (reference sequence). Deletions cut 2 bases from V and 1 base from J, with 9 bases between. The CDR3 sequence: CASSFADRNTEAFF. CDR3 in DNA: TGTGCCAGCAGCTTTGCGGACAGGAACACTGAAGCTTTCTTT. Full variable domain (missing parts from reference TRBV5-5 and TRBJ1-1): DAGVTQSPTHLIKTRGQQVTLRCSPISGHKSVSWYQQVLGQGPQFIFQYYEKEERGRGNFPDRFSARQFPNYSSELNVNALLLGDSALYLCASSFADRNTEAFFGQGTRLTVV.

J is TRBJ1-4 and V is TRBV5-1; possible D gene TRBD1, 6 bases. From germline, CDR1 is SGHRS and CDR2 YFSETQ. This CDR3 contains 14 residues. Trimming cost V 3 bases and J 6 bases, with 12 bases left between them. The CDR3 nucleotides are TGCGCCAGCAGCTGGACGGACAGTTATGAAAAACTGTTTTTT. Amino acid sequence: CASSWTDSYEKLFF.

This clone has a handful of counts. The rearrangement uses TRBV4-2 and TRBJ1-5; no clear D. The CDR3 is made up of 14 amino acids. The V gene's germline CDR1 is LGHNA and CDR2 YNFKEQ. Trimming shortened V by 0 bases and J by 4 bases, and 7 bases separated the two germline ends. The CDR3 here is CASSQEDGNQPQHF. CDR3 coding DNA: TGTGCCAGCAGCCAAGAGGACGGTAATCAGCCCCAGCATTTT.

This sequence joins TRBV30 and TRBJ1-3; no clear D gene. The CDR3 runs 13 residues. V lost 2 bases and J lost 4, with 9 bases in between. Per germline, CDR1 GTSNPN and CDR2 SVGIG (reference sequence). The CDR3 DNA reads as TGTGCCTGGAGTCCGGGCCCGGGAAACACCATATATTTT. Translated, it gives CAWSPGPGNTIYF.

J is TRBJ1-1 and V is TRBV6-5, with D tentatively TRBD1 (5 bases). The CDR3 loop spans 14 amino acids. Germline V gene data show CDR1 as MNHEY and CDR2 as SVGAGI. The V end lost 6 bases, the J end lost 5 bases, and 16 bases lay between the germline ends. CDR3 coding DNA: TGTGCCAGCAGAGACCAGGGTAGCTATACTGAAGCTTTCTTT. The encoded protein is CASRDQGSYTEAFF.

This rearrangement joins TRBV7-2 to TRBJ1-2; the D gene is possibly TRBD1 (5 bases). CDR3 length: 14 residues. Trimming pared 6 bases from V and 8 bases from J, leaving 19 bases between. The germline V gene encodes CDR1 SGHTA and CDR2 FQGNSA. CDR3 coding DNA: TGTGCCAGCAGTTCCTCCGGGGCCTTGGGGGGCTACACCTTC. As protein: CASSSSGALGGYTF.

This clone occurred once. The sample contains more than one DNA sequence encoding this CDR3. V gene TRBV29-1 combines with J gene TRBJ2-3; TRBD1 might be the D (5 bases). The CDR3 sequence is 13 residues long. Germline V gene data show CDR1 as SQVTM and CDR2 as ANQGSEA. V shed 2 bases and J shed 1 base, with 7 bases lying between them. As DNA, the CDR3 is TGCAGCGTTGAATTAGGGGGCACAGATACGCAGTATTTT. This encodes CSVELGGTDTQYF.

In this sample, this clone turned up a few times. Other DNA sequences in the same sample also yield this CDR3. CDR3 sequence (DNA): TGTGCCAGCAGCTTGGCCGGGGGAGAGACCCAGTACTTC. It yields the protein CASSLAGGETQYF. The chain links TRBV5-4 to TRBJ2-5, with D maybe TRBD2 (6 bases). Germline lookup yields CDR1 SGHNT and CDR2 YYREEE (reference sequence). V lost 0 bases to trimming and J lost 4 bases, with 7 bases between them. The CDR3 runs to 13 residues.

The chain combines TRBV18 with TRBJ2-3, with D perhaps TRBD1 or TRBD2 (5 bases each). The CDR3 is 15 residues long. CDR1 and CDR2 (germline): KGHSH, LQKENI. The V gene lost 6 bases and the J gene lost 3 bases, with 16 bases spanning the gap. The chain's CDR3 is CASSPNPGRTDTQYF. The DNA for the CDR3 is TGTGCCAGCTCCCCTAACCCGGGACGTACAGATACGCAGTATTTT.

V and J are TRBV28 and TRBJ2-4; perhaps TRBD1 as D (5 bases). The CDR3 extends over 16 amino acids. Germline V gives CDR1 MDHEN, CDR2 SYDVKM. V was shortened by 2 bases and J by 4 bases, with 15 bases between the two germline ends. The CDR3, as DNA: TGTGCCAGCAGTTTAGAGTGGACAAACCCAAAAAACATTCAGTACTTC. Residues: CASSLEWTNPKNIQYF.

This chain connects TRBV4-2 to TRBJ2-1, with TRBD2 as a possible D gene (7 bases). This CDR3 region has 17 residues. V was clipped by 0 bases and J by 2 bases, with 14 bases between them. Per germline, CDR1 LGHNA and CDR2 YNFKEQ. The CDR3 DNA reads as TGTGCCAGCAGCCAAGACGGGGGGCTTTTTACCTACAATGAGCAGTTCTTC. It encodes CASSQDGGLFTYNEQFF.

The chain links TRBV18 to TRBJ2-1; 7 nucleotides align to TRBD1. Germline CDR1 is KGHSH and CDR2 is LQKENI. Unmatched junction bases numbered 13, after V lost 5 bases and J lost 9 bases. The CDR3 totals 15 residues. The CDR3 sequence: CASSTTGASSGEQFF. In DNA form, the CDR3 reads TGTGCCAGCTCAACTACAGGGGCCTCCTCTGGTGAGCAGTTCTTC.

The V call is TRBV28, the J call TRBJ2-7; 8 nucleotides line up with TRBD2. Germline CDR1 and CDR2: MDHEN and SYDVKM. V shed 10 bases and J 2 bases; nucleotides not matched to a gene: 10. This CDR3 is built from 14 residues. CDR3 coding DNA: TGTGCCATAAGGGGCGGGAGGATCACCTACGAGCAGTACTTC. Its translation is CAIRGGRITYEQYF.

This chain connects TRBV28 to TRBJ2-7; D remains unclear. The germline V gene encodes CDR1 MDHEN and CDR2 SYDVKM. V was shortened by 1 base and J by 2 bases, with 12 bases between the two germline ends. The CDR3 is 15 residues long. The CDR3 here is CASSLYSLPTYEQYF. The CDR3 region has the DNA TGTGCCAGCAGTTTATATTCCCTTCCTACCTACGAGCAGTACTTC.